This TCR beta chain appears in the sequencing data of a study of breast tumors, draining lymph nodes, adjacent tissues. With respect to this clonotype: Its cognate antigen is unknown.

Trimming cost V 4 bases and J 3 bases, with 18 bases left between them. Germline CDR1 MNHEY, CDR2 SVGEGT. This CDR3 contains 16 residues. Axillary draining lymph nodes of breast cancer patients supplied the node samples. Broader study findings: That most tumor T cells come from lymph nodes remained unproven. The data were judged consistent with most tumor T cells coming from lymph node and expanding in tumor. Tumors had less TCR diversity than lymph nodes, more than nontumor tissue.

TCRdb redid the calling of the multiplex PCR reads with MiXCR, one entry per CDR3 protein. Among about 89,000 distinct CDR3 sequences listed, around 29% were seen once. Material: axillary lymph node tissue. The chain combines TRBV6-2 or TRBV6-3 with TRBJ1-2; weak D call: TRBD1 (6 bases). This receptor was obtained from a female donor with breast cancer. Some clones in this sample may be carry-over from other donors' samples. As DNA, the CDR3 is TGTGCCAGCAGTTCCGTGCGGGGGGGCGAGGACTATGGCTACACCTTC. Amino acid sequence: CASSSVRGGEDYGYTF.